These 30 T cell receptor beta chains share one sample of origin, sequenced in a study of CD8+ T cells in alopecia areata. Investigators isolated RNA and reverse transcribed it into cDNA to act as the sequencing template. Sequenced by immunoSEQ multiplex PCR; TCRdb stores in-frame clones only, minus some. Here the sample spans roughly 280,000 clones, 60% being singletons. Sample treatment: oral pan-JAK inhibitor, 5-10 mg twice daily. Sequenced material: CD4+ T cells sorted from blood, taken at roughly week 52, from a patient treated with tofacitinib. The receptors shown here come from a human donor with alopecia areata.

The chain joins TRBV5-6 to TRBJ1-2; a possible D gene is TRBD1 (5 bases). V was trimmed by 6 bases and J by 8 bases, leaving 20 bases between them. Germline V gene sequence: CDR1 SGHDT, CDR2 YYEEEE. The CDR3 is 14 amino acids. CDR3 sequence: CASTQTLLGGGYTF. The CDR3 bases are TGTGCCAGCACCCAGACCCTTTTGGGGGGAGGCTACACCTTC.

A note on this clone: At one end, the junction sequence differs from germline, possibly due to a read error. The rearrangement uses TRBV7-9 and TRBJ2-4; 12 bases are a match to TRBD1. In germline, CDR1 is SEHNR, CDR2 FQNEAQ (reference sequence). The CDR3 is 12 residues long. CDR3 region: CASSLGQGAANF. In DNA form, the CDR3 reads TGTGCCAGCAGCCTGGGACAGGGGGCCGCGAACTTC.

This clone was detected a few times. The CDR3 DNA reads as TGTGCCAGCAGTTTACAGGGTTTTGAGCAGTTCTTC. Translation gives CASSLQGFEQFF. The J gene is TRBJ2-1, the V gene TRBV6-9; possibly TRBD1 for D (6 bases). This CDR3 spans 12 amino acids. V was shortened by 4 bases and J by 9 bases, with 10 bases between the two germline ends. Germline CDR1 is MNHGY and CDR2 is SVAAGI.

In this sample, this clone turned up once. CDR3 bases: TGCGCCAGCAGCCAGGCCGGGACACAGAACACTGAAGCTTTCTTT. It encodes CASSQAGTQNTEAFF. This rearrangement joins TRBV4-1 to TRBJ1-1, with D possibly matching TRBD1 (6 bases). This CDR3 comprises 15 residues. Trimming pared 3 bases from V and 1 base from J, leaving 12 bases between. The V gene's germline CDR1 is MGHRA and CDR2 YSYEKL.

The table lists this clone with a count of one. The chain links TRBV5-1 to TRBJ1-6; unclear D gene. The CDR3 consists of 13 residues. Trimming left V 1 base short and J 9 bases short, with 8 bases between. Germline loops: CDR1 SGHRS, CDR2 YFSETQ. The CDR3 DNA is TGCGCCAGCAGCTTGATCTGGGGTTCACCCCTCCACTTT. Translating gives CASSLIWGSPLHF.

This chain joins TRBV30 and TRBJ1-3; 7 bases are shared with TRBD1. The length of the CDR3 is 14 residues. V lost 3 bases, J lost 2 bases, and 4 bases stayed unmatched. The germline V gene encodes CDR1 GTSNPN and CDR2 SVGIG (reference sequence). CDR3 in amino acids: CAWRQGTTGNTIYF. The CDR3 DNA reads as TGTGCCTGGAGACAGGGGACAACTGGAAACACCATATATTTT.

In its sample, this clone was seen a few times. The chain employs TRBV18 and TRBJ2-5, with TRBD2 as a possible D gene (6 bases). Germline values: CDR1 KGHSH, CDR2 LQKENI. Trimming took off 3 bases at V and 2 bases at J, with 13 bases between the two ends. This CDR3 region has 15 residues. CDR3 sequence (DNA): TGTGCCAGCTCACCGTCCGCTAGCGTACAAGAGACCCAGTACTTC. Amino acids: CASSPSASVQETQYF.

In its sample, this clone was seen many times. This rearrangement joins TRBV10-3 to TRBJ2-3; 8 bases align to TRBD2. V shed 4 bases and J 2 bases; nucleotides not matched to a gene: 5. This CDR3 has 15 amino acids. The germline V gene encodes CDR1 ENHRY and CDR2 SYGVKD. CDR3 sequence (DNA): TGTGCCATCAGTGGTGCGGGGGGCCTCACAGATACGCAGTATTTT. Protein sequence: CAISGAGGLTDTQYF.

The J gene is TRBJ1-1, the V gene TRBV6-6; a possible D gene is TRBD1 (5 bases). Germline CDR1 MNHNY, CDR2 SVGAGI (reference sequence). V lost 2 bases and J lost 4, with 11 bases in between. This CDR3 comprises 14 residues. CDR3 loop: CASSYGRGRTEAFF. The CDR3 region has the DNA TGTGCCAGCAGTTACGGGAGGGGACGCACTGAAGCTTTCTTT.

This sequence joins TRBV7-9 and TRBJ2-7; no reliable D call. Trimming took 5 bases from V and 6 from J, leaving 20 bases between them. The CDR3 totals 15 residues. Germline V lookup: CDR1 SEHNR, CDR2 FQNEAQ (reference sequence). DNA for the CDR3: TGTGCCAGCAGCGCCATAACCTCCCGGATAACCGAGCAGTACTTC. Translating gives CASSAITSRITEQYF.

The V gene is TRBV30, the J gene TRBJ1-6, with D possibly TRBD1 on 6 matching bases. V was cut by 3 bases and J by 7 bases, with 7 bases left in between. The germline CDR1 and CDR2 sequences are GTSNPN and SVGIG (reference sequence). The CDR3 is 12 residues long. CDR3 in DNA: TGTGCCTGGAGGGGACAAAATTCACCCCTCCACTTT. It codes for CAWRGQNSPLHF.

A few counts support this clone. The same CDR3 can be traced to other DNA sequences in this sample. The chain uses TRBV29-1 and TRBJ2-7, with D uncertain. CDR3 length: 9 residues. V lost 6 bases and J lost 4, with 4 bases in between. CDR1 and CDR2 (germline): SQVTM, ANQGSEA. Written as DNA, the CDR3 is TGCAGCGTCCTATACGAGCAGTACTTC. This codes for CSVLYEQYF.

The CDR3 bases are TGTGCCAGCAGTTACTCGGACATGATCTCTGAAGCTTTCTTT. Translating it yields CASSYSDMISEAFF. The gene calls are TRBV6-6 and TRBJ1-1; D is possibly TRBD1 (5 bases). CDR3 size: 14 residues. Germline loops: CDR1 MNHNY, CDR2 SVGAGI (reference sequence). Trimming left V 0 bases short and J 6 bases short, with 11 bases between.

The gene calls are TRBV5-1 and TRBJ2-2; no reliable D call. Germline V lookup: CDR1 SGHRS, CDR2 YFSETQ. V was shortened by 5 bases and J by 2 bases, with 13 bases between the two germline ends. This CDR3 spans 15 amino acids. The CDR3 coding sequence is TGCGCCAGCAGGGTGACATCGCCCAACACCGGGGAGCTGTTTTTT. Protein product: CASRVTSPNTGELFF.

This chain connects TRBV6-1 to TRBJ2-7, with 7 positions matching TRBD1. Trimming removed 4 bases from V and 4 bases from J; junction bases left unmatched: 4. Germline V gene sequence: CDR1 MNHNS, CDR2 SASEGT. The CDR3 is 13 amino acids. CDR3 in DNA: TGTGCCAGCAGTGCGACAGGGTTTTACGAGCAGTACTTC. Encoded protein: CASSATGFYEQYF.

This chain connects TRBV20-1 to TRBJ2-7; 7 bases map to TRBD1. This CDR3 comprises 11 residues. V was pared by 5 bases and J by 12 bases, with 10 bases of the junction left unmatched. From germline, CDR1 is DFQATT and CDR2 SNEGSKA (reference sequence). The CDR3 reads CSASPSGQPYF. The CDR3 DNA reads TGCAGTGCTTCCCCGTCGGGACAGCCGTACTTC.

The V and J genes are TRBV29-1 and TRBJ2-5, with D possibly called TRBD1 or TRBD2 (5 bases each). The CDR3 runs to 12 residues. Trimming removed 5 bases at V and 5 bases at J, with 12 bases between. Germline CDR1 SQVTM, CDR2 ANQGSEA. CDR3 in DNA: TGCAGCGTTACTAAGGGGACCGAGACCCAGTACTTC. Translation: CSVTKGTETQYF.

The V gene is TRBV5-6, the J gene TRBJ1-5, with D possibly TRBD1 on 5 matching bases. Germline CDR1 and CDR2: SGHDT and YYEEEE. Between the trimmed V and J ends, which lost 3 bases and 4 bases, there was a span of 5 bases. The CDR3 extends over 12 amino acids. CDR3 sequence: CASSYRNQPQHF. The DNA of the CDR3 is TGTGCCAGCAGCTACAGGAATCAGCCCCAGCATTTT.

In nucleotides, the CDR3 is TGTGCCTGGAGTCCCCTAGCGGGGGGTCAAGAGACCCAGTACTTC. As protein: CAWSPLAGGQETQYF. V and J are TRBV30 and TRBJ2-5; 11 bases match TRBD2. Per germline, CDR1 GTSNPN and CDR2 SVGIG (reference sequence). With 2 bases clipped from V and 2 bases from J, the junction kept 4 bases outside the gene matches. CDR3 length equals 15 residues.

The chain employs TRBV2 and TRBJ1-4, with TRBD1 matching 9 bases. This CDR3 is built from 16 residues. CDR1 and CDR2 from the germline V gene are SNHLY and FYNNEI. J was trimmed by 0 bases and V by 7 bases; bases with no gene match: 6. CDR3 DNA: TGTGCCAGCAATCGGGACAGGGCCTCAACTAATGAAAAACTGTTTTTT. This translates into CASNRDRASTNEKLFF.

The chain has TRBV29-1 and TRBJ2-7, with a tentative D call TRBD2 (5 bases). V was pared by 6 bases and J by 2 bases, with 11 bases between. The CDR3 totals 12 residues. Germline V gives CDR1 SQVTM, CDR2 ANQGSEA. CDR3 protein: CSVRRGTYEQYF. The CDR3 nucleotides read TGCAGCGTCAGAAGAGGGACCTACGAGCAGTACTTC.

The chain carries TRBV30 and TRBJ2-3; possible D gene TRBD2, 6 bases. Germline V CDR1 and CDR2: GTSNPN, SVGIG (reference sequence). The CDR3 runs to 14 residues. The V end lost 4 bases, the J end lost 2 bases, and 13 bases lay between the germline ends. CDR3 nucleotide sequence: TGTGCCTGGACGCCGGGACTCCACACAGATACGCAGTATTTT. Residues: CAWTPGLHTDTQYF. Looking up the rest from reference TRBV30 and TRBJ2-3 gives the full variable domain: SQTIHQWPATLVQPVGSPLSLECTVEGTSNPNLYWYRQAAGRGLQLLFYSVGIGQISSEVPQNLSASRPQDRQFILSSKKLLLSDSGFYLCAWTPGLHTDTQYFGPGTRLTVL.

This clone was detected ten times or more. V is TRBV7-2 and J is TRBJ1-2; a weak D match, TRBD1 (5 bases). The V end was cut by 3 bases, the J end by 0 bases, with 14 bases between. Germline CDR1 SGHTA, CDR2 FQGNSA. The CDR3 spans 16 residues. Here the CDR3 reads CASSLSRQTSNYGYTF. The CDR3 DNA reads TGTGCCAGCAGCTTGAGTCGACAGACCTCTAACTATGGCTACACCTTC.

The chain joins TRBV5-1 to TRBJ1-5; TRBD1 matches 9 bases. The CDR3 totals 14 residues. V lost 4 bases and J lost 6; bases outside the gene matches: 5. From germline, CDR1 is SGHRS and CDR2 YFSETQ. The CDR3 here is CASSPGTGSQPQHF. The CDR3 bases are TGCGCCAGCAGCCCAGGGACAGGGAGTCAGCCCCAGCATTTT.

Points on this clone: Just one base apart from a much larger clone, this may be a read error. Other DNA sequences from this sample encode an identical CDR3 as well. The chain links TRBV4-1 to TRBJ2-3, with a weak D call TRBD2 (7 bases). Germline assignment: CDR1 MGHRA and CDR2 YSYEKL. The CDR3 is made up of 15 amino acids. CDR3 amino acids: CASSQDGGGTDTQYF. The DNA of the CDR3 is TGCGCCAGCAGCCAAGATGGGGGGGGCACAGACACGCAGTATTTT.

The CDR3 sequence is CASSSGTEAFF. For the CDR3, the DNA is TGTGCCAGCAGTTCCGGGACTGAAGCTTTCTTT. The rearrangement joins TRBV7-9 to TRBJ1-1; no firm D call. Germline loops: CDR1 SEHNR, CDR2 FQNEAQ (reference sequence). The CDR3 length is 11 residues. V was clipped by 6 bases and J by 5 bases, with 7 bases between them.

J is TRBJ1-1 and V is TRBV11-2; no clear D gene. Trimming removed 1 base at V and 1 base at J, with 10 bases between. In germline, CDR1 is SGHAT, CDR2 FQNNGV. There are 15 residues in the CDR3. DNA for the CDR3: TGTGCCAGCAGCTTAGCCCATTCTACGAACACTGAAGCTTTCTTT. This codes for CASSLAHSTNTEAFF.

This chain uses TRBV19 with TRBJ2-1; D uncertain. Germline V gene data show CDR1 as LNHDA and CDR2 as SQIVND (reference sequence). The V end lost 6 bases, the J end lost 0 bases, and 12 bases lay between the germline ends. CDR3 size: 15 residues. As DNA, the CDR3 is TGTGCCAGTAGGCCTGGCGGAAGCTCCTACAATGAGCAGTTCTTC. This codes for CASRPGGSSYNEQFF.

About this clone: The sample has other DNA sequences that encode this CDR3 too. This chain joins TRBV30 and TRBJ1-1; D ambiguous. The V gene lost 3 bases and the J gene lost 5 bases, with 7 bases spanning the gap. The CDR3 is made up of 11 amino acids. Germline V gene lookup returns CDR1 GTSNPN and CDR2 SVGIG (reference sequence). In nucleotides, the CDR3 is TGTGCCTGGAGCGTTCTTACTGAAGCTTTCTTT. Its translation: CAWSVLTEAFF.

This clone was recorded a few times. The chain joins TRBV5-4 to TRBJ2-1; D is possibly TRBD2 (5 bases). Germline assignment: CDR1 SGHNT and CDR2 YYREEE (reference sequence). The length of the CDR3 is 11 residues. V lost 3 bases and J lost 9, with 7 bases in between. CDR3 region: CASSSGVEQFF. The CDR3 DNA reads TGTGCCAGCAGCTCCGGGGTTGAGCAGTTCTTC.